The 31 T cell receptor beta chains below come from one sample, sequenced in a study of blood T cell repertoires in COVID-19. Data came from immunoSEQ multiplex PCR; TCRdb stores just in-frame clones and leaves some out. The sample yields 200,000 to 250,000 clones, about 84% seen once. Sequences were obtained from peripheral blood. The receptors here all came from a woman of 80 years or more with COVID-19, enrolled during active disease.

The gene calls are TRBV5-5 and TRBJ1-3; no reliable D call. The CDR3 has 15 amino acids. Germline V gene data show CDR1 as SGHKS and CDR2 as YYEKEE (reference sequence). V lost 4 bases and J lost 0, with 11 bases in between. The CDR3 reads CASSPLTSSGNTIYF. CDR3 nucleotides: TGTGCCAGCAGCCCGTTGACATCCTCTGGAAACACCATATATTTT.

This clone was picked up a small number of times. The V and J genes are TRBV7-8 and TRBJ1-6, with 8 bases identical to TRBD1. Germline CDR1 and CDR2: SGHVS and FQNEAQ. V shed 5 bases, J shed 9 bases, and the junction held 6 bases outside the gene matches. The CDR3 contains 14 residues. In DNA, the CDR3 is TGTGCCAGCAGCCCACAGGACAGGGTTTCACCCCTCCACTTT. Amino acids: CASSPQDRVSPLHF. The full variable domain, its missing parts supplied by reference TRBV7-8 and TRBJ1-6, is GAGVSQSPRYKVAKRGQDVALRCDPISGHVSLFWYQQALGQGPEFLTYFQNEAQLDKSGLPSDRFFAERPEGSVSTLKIQRTQQEDSAVYLCASSPQDRVSPLHFGNGTRLTVT.

The chain employs TRBV14 and TRBJ2-7, with a tentative D call TRBD2 (6 bases). This CDR3 is 14 amino acids long. CDR1 SGHDN and CDR2 FVKESK come from the germline V gene. V was cut by 1 base and J by 6 bases, with 13 bases left in between. Written as DNA, the CDR3 is TGTGCCAGCAGCCAAGGAGGAAGGGACTCCGAGCAGTACTTC. This translates into CASSQGGRDSEQYF. The entire variable domain, with the rest obtained from reference TRBV14 and TRBJ2-7, is as follows: EAGVTQFPSHSVIEKGQTVTLRCDPISGHDNLYWYRRVMGKEIKFLLHFVKESKQDESGMPNNRFLAERTGGTYSTLKVQPAELEDSGVYFCASSQGGRDSEQYFGPGTRLTVT.

The V call is TRBV7-9, the J call TRBJ1-2; TRBD1 might be the D (5 bases). V shed 1 base and J shed 9 bases, with 21 bases lying between them. Germline V CDR1 and CDR2: SEHNR, FQNEAQ (reference sequence). CDR3 length: 16 amino acids. This CDR3 is CASSLGKNAGPSSYTF. The CDR3 DNA sequence: TGTGCCAGCAGCTTAGGGAAGAATGCGGGGCCCTCCAGCTACACCTTC. The full variable domain, completed using reference TRBV7-9 and TRBJ1-2, is DTGVSQNPRHKITKRGQNVTFRCDPISEHNRLYWYRQTLGQGPEFLTYFQNEAQLEKSRLLSDRFSAERPKGSFSTLEIQRTEQGDSAMYLCASSLGKNAGPSSYTFGSGTRLTVV.

The chain recombines TRBV14 with TRBJ1-6; maybe TRBD1 (6 bases). This CDR3 comprises 14 residues. V was clipped by 6 bases and J by 9 bases, with 15 bases between them. Germline loops: CDR1 SGHDN, CDR2 FVKESK. The CDR3 is CASSQQGQSSPLHF. CDR3 nucleotides: TGTGCCAGCAGTCAACAGGGCCAGAGTTCACCCCTCCACTTT.

The chain employs TRBV4-2 and TRBJ1-2; a possible D gene is TRBD1 (6 bases). CDR1 LGHNA and CDR2 YNFKEQ come from the germline V gene. V was cut by 2 bases and J by 0 bases, with 10 bases left in between. The CDR3 sequence is 15 residues long. CDR3 bases: TGTGCCAGCAGCCAAACCGGGACAACTAACTATGGCTACACCTTC. This gives the protein CASSQTGTTNYGYTF.

The rearrangement links TRBV18 to TRBJ1-6; maybe TRBD1 (5 bases). The germline CDR1 and CDR2 sequences are KGHSH and LQKENI. Between the trimmed V and J ends, which lost 1 base and 1 base, there was a span of 20 bases. CDR3 size: 20 residues. The CDR3 here is CASSPLPRQGGSSYNSPLHF. DNA of the CDR3: TGTGCCAGCTCACCACTCCCCCGGCAGGGAGGGTCGTCCTATAATTCACCCCTCCACTTT.

The V call is TRBV28, the J call TRBJ1-2; D is perhaps TRBD1 (6 bases). The ends were cut back, 2 bases at V and 4 bases at J, with 14 bases in the middle. This CDR3 region has 15 residues. Germline values: CDR1 MDHEN, CDR2 SYDVKM. The CDR3 is CASSLAGAEVYGYTF. The CDR3, as DNA: TGTGCCAGCAGTTTAGCGGGGGCAGAAGTCTATGGCTACACCTTC.

The gene calls are TRBV6-5 and TRBJ1-1; unclear D gene. Trimming left V 9 bases short and J 5 bases short, with 16 bases between. The germline V gene has CDR1 MNHEY and CDR2 SVGAGI. This CDR3 region has 13 residues. As DNA, the CDR3 is TGTGCCAGTTTTCCAGGACGGGGTACTGAAGCTTTCTTT. Its protein product is CASFPGRGTEAFF.

The rearrangement joins TRBV6-4 to TRBJ2-7; D is ambiguous. Germline V CDR1 and CDR2: MRHNA, SNTAGT. Trimming took off 4 bases at V and 1 base at J, with 8 bases between the two ends. This CDR3 comprises 13 residues. In DNA form, the CDR3 reads TGTGCCAGCAGTGTGGCACCATCCTACGAGCAGTACTTC. Protein: CASSVAPSYEQYF.

This clone occurred a few times. The J gene is TRBJ1-1, the V gene TRBV7-6; TRBD1 is a possible D gene (5 bases). Germline-derived CDR1 and CDR2 are SGHVS and FNYEAQ. The CDR3 covers 15 residues. Trimming shortened V by 0 bases and J by 0 bases, and 8 bases separated the two germline ends. CDR3: CASSLAWGVNTEAFF. The CDR3 DNA follows: TGTGCCAGCAGCTTAGCGTGGGGGGTGAACACTGAAGCTTTCTTT. The complete variable domain, with remaining parts taken from reference TRBV7-6 and TRBJ1-1, reads GAGVSQSPRYKVTKRGQDVALRCDPISGHVSLYWYRQALGQGPEFLTYFNYEAQQDKSGLPNDRFSAERPEGSISTLTIQRTEQRDSAMYRCASSLAWGVNTEAFFGQGTRLTVV.

This clone was recorded only once. This sequence joins TRBV6-2 or TRBV6-3 and TRBJ2-5, with 11 nucleotides matching TRBD2. The V and J ends lost 4 bases and 2 bases, in that order; junction bases with no gene match: 9. The CDR3 has 17 residues. Germline V lookup: CDR1 MNHEY, CDR2 SVGEGT. CDR3 loop: CASSWIPLAGGQETQYF. The CDR3 nucleotides read TGTGCCAGCAGTTGGATTCCTCTAGCGGGAGGACAAGAGACCCAGTACTTC.

The genes are TRBV7-3 and TRBJ1-1; D call uncertain. Germline assignment: CDR1 SGHTA and CDR2 FQGTGA. Trimming cost V 5 bases and J 4 bases, with 8 bases left between them. CDR3 length equals 12 residues. This CDR3 reads CASSREGTEAFF. The CDR3 DNA reads as TGTGCCAGCAGCCGGGAGGGCACTGAAGCTTTCTTT.

V is TRBV5-1 and J is TRBJ2-1; TRBD2 aligns across 7 bases. The CDR3 totals 14 residues. Trimming at V came to 0 bases and at J to 9 bases, leaving 6 bases not matched to a gene. CDR1 and CDR2 from the germline V gene are SGHRS and YFSETQ. The CDR3 nucleotides read TGCGCCAGCAGCTTGGTAGGACTAGGTACTGAGCAGTTCTTC. Translating it yields CASSLVGLGTEQFF.

This clone was observed a single time. The gene calls are TRBV7-2 and TRBJ1-2; possible D gene TRBD1, 5 bases. From germline, CDR1 is SGHTA and CDR2 FQGNSA. V lost 2 bases, J lost 6 bases, and 10 bases lay in between. The CDR3 has 13 residues. This chain's CDR3 is CASSLPGWDGYTF. The CDR3 region has the DNA TGTGCCAGCAGCTTACCAGGGTGGGATGGCTACACCTTC.

The V gene is TRBV6-2 or TRBV6-3, the J gene TRBJ1-6; 7 positions match TRBD1. From germline, CDR1 is MNHEY and CDR2 SVGEGT. J was trimmed by 14 bases and V by 5 bases; bases with no gene match: 9. The CDR3 length is 13 residues. The CDR3 sequence is CASSTGTARALHF. DNA for the CDR3: TGTGCCAGCAGTACAGGGACAGCTCGCGCCCTCCACTTT.

This chain links TRBV19 with TRBJ2-5; tentative D call: TRBD1 (6 bases). V was pared by 5 bases and J by 5 bases, with 18 bases between. CDR3 length: 15 amino acids. The germline gives CDR1 LNHDA, CDR2 SQIVND (reference sequence). The CDR3 reads CASSPGQRASETQYF. For the CDR3, the DNA is TGTGCCAGTAGTCCAGGACAGAGGGCCTCGGAGACCCAGTACTTC.

The chain joins TRBV6-1 to TRBJ1-2, with a weak D call TRBD1 (6 bases). The CDR3 runs 14 residues. The V end lost 3 bases, the J end lost 6 bases, and 14 bases lay between the germline ends. Germline assignment: CDR1 MNHNS and CDR2 SASEGT. This CDR3 reads CASSESGGAHGYTF. The DNA for the CDR3 is TGTGCCAGCAGTGAGTCGGGGGGCGCCCATGGCTACACCTTC.

V and J are TRBV6-5 and TRBJ1-1; TRBD1 agrees at 8 bases. CDR1 and CDR2 (germline): MNHEY, SVGAGI. The CDR3 is made up of 14 amino acids. V shed 8 bases, J shed 1 base, and the junction held 6 bases outside the gene matches. The CDR3 DNA is TGTGCCAGCCTTCCGGGACAGGAGAACACTGAAGCTTTCTTT. Its protein is CASLPGQENTEAFF.

The chain uses TRBV7-9 and TRBJ2-3, with TRBD1 matching 12 bases. Germline values: CDR1 SEHNR, CDR2 FQNEAQ (reference sequence). The CDR3 sequence is 15 residues long. V gave up 5 bases and J gave up 8 bases; unmatched junction bases: 8. CDR3 sequence: CASSHRGTGGLTQYF. The CDR3 DNA sequence: TGTGCCAGCAGCCACCGGGGGACAGGGGGCCTTACGCAGTATTTT.

The chain couples TRBV3-1 (or the pseudogene TRBV3-2) to TRBJ2-1; 7 nucleotides agree with TRBD2. Germline V lookup: CDR1 LGHDT, CDR2 YNNKEL (reference sequence). The V segment lost 7 bases and the J segment 5 bases; nucleotides outside the gene matches: 8. The CDR3 spans 14 residues. CDR3 sequence: CASNERGGDNEQFF. CDR3 DNA: TGTGCCAGCAACGAGCGGGGTGGGGACAATGAGCAGTTCTTC.

This clone came up a few times. The chain carries TRBV28 and TRBJ2-6; D uncertain. Germline V gene sequence: CDR1 MDHEN, CDR2 SYDVKM. The CDR3 spans 15 residues. Trimming pared 8 bases from V and 0 bases from J, leaving 11 bases between. The CDR3 coding sequence is TGTGCCAGCGGCTTTCGCGGCTCTGGGGCCAACGTCCTGACTTTC. It yields the protein CASGFRGSGANVLTF.

The chain carries TRBV6-5 and TRBJ1-5; tentative D call: TRBD1 (6 bases). Trimming took 5 bases from V and 7 from J, leaving 12 bases between them. Looked up from germline, CDR1 is MNHEY and CDR2 is SVGAGI. The CDR3 is 13 amino acids. The DNA of the CDR3 is TGTGCCAGCAGTACAGGGCAGGTCCAGCCCCAGCATTTT. Translated: CASSTGQVQPQHF.

The chain uses TRBV23-1 and TRBJ2-3, with D unclear. TRBV23-1 is given ORF status, its function remaining uncertain. The CDR3 sequence is 15 residues long. With 0 bases removed from V and 3 bases from J, the gap between germline ends came to 10 bases. CDR3 sequence: CASSQSSVTTDTQYF. The CDR3 DNA reads as TGCGCCAGCAGTCAATCAAGCGTCACTACAGATACGCAGTATTTT.

The chain is built from TRBV20-1 and TRBJ2-7, with 10 bases matching TRBD1. With 3 bases clipped from V and 3 bases from J, the junction kept 2 bases outside the gene matches. Germline V gives CDR1 DFQATT, CDR2 SNEGSKA (reference sequence). The CDR3 covers 13 residues. CDR3: CSASWDRGYEQYF. The CDR3 DNA reads as TGCAGTGCTAGTTGGGACAGGGGCTACGAGCAGTACTTC.

The chain joins TRBV9 to TRBJ1-6, with D perhaps matching TRBD1 (5 bases). Germline V gene data show CDR1 as SGDLS and CDR2 as YYNGEE. The V and J ends lost 4 bases and 0 bases respectively, with 14 bases between them. CDR3 size: 17 residues. For the CDR3, the DNA is TGTGCCAGCAGCAAGGGACTCATAAACTCCTATAATTCACCCCTCCACTTT. This translates into CASSKGLINSYNSPLHF.

This clone showed up just once. V is TRBV6-5 and J is TRBJ2-5, with 8 bases identical to TRBD1. The CDR3 runs 16 residues. The V and J ends lost 2 bases and 5 bases, in that order; junction bases with no gene match: 10. Germline values: CDR1 MNHEY, CDR2 SVGAGI. CDR3 sequence reads: CASSYGQGMEGETQYF. The CDR3 DNA is TGTGCCAGCAGTTACGGACAGGGTATGGAAGGGGAGACCCAGTACTTC.

The chain joins TRBV25-1 to TRBJ2-2, with 7 positions matching TRBD1. This CDR3 comprises 15 residues. Unmatched junction bases numbered 6, after V lost 2 bases and J lost 6 bases. CDR1 is MGHDK, CDR2 SYGVNS, per germline. The CDR3 loop reads CASSETGVRPGELFF. The CDR3 DNA reads as TGTGCCAGCAGTGAAACAGGGGTCCGACCCGGGGAGCTGTTTTTT. Drawing the rest from reference TRBV25-1 and TRBJ2-2, the complete variable domain is EADIYQTPRYLVIGTGKKITLECSQTMGHDKMYWYQQDPGMELHLIHYSYGVNSTEKGDLSSESTVSRIRTEHFPLTLESARPSHTSQYLCASSETGVRPGELFFGEGSRLTVL.

The chain recombines TRBV3-1 (or the pseudogene TRBV3-2) with TRBJ2-2, with 9 bases identical to TRBD2. Germline CDR1 and CDR2: LGHDT and YNNKEL (reference sequence). The CDR3 length is 17 residues. With V trimmed by 4 bases and J by 2 bases, 8 bases remained unmatched. The CDR3 coding sequence is TGTGCCAGCAGCCTCGGGGTAGCGGGAGTCAACACCGGGGAGCTGTTTTTT. The encoded protein is CASSLGVAGVNTGELFF.

Remarks on this clone: The sample contains more than one DNA sequence encoding this CDR3. The chain employs TRBV2 and TRBJ1-1, with TRBD1 as a possible D gene (5 bases). The germline V and J ends were trimmed by 4 bases and 0 bases, with 6 bases remaining between them. The CDR3 consists of 13 residues. CDR1 SNHLY and CDR2 FYNNEI come from the germline V gene. CDR3 residues: CASSGQLNTEAFF. In DNA form, the CDR3 reads TGTGCCAGCAGTGGACAGCTGAACACTGAAGCTTTCTTT.

V gene TRBV3-1 (or the pseudogene TRBV3-2) combines with J gene TRBJ2-7, with 7 nucleotides matching TRBD1. This CDR3 spans 14 amino acids. V shed 4 bases and J 3 bases; nucleotides not matched to a gene: 6. Germline CDR1 reads LGHDT; CDR2 reads YNNKEL (reference sequence). The CDR3 protein is CASSRPGQSYEQYF. The CDR3 bases are TGTGCCAGCAGCCGCCCGGGACAGAGCTACGAGCAGTACTTC.